Sequencing of this T cell receptor (beta chain) was carried out in a study of sequential checkpoint blockade in melanoma. Germline-derived CDR1 and CDR2 are SGHNT and YENEEA. The CDR3 is made up of 14 amino acids. Trimming at V came to 5 bases and at J to 2 bases, leaving 4 bases not matched to a gene. Some clones are missing from TCRdb's copy, which holds only in-frame ones; the method was immunoSEQ multiplex PCR. This sample yields roughly 9,100 clones, of which around 23% are seen a single time; about 10% belongs to the top ten. Treatment of the sample: randomized to nivolumab then ipilimumab (arm A) or the reverse (arm B).

The origin of this receptor is a human donor with melanoma. The starting material was tumor tissue (inferred from file names), obtained from a patient given nivolumab and ipilimumab in sequence. The chain has TRBV11-3 and TRBJ2-7; 9 nucleotides align to TRBD1. DNA of the CDR3: TGTGCCAGCAGCCCGAGACAGGGGGCCTACGAGCAGTACTTC. It specifies CASSPRQGAYEQYF.